Below, one T cell receptor beta chain is given with its context. There are 15 residues in the CDR3. Germline V CDR1 and CDR2: SGHRS, YFSETQ. V lost 3 bases to trimming and J lost 6 bases; unmatched junction nucleotides: 4. Naive CD8 isolation took CD45RO-negative cells positively selected for CCR7 and excluded terminally differentiated effector memory CD45RA+ cells. The data were obtained in a study of shared clonotypes between healthy human individuals. Clones were read by immunoSEQ multiplex PCR, and TCRdb kept only the in-frame ones, dropping some. The sample has about 2.1 million clones; 93% are singletons.

The chain has TRBV5-1 and TRBJ2-2, with 11 nucleotides matching TRBD2. The TCR comes from a man aged 18-30 years in good health. Some clones in this sample may be carry-over from other donors' samples. Material: naive CD8+ T cells from PBMCs. For the CDR3, the DNA is TGCGCCAGCAGCTCGCCGGGACTAGCGGCCGGGGAGCTGTTTTTT. This codes for CASSSPGLAAGELFF. The full variable domain, completed using reference TRBV5-1 and TRBJ2-2, is KAGVTQTPRYLIKTRGQQVTLSCSPISGHRSVSWYQQTPGQGLQFLFEYFSETQRNKGNFPGRFSGRQFSNSRSEMNVSTLELGDSALYLCASSSPGLAAGELFFGEGSRLTVL.